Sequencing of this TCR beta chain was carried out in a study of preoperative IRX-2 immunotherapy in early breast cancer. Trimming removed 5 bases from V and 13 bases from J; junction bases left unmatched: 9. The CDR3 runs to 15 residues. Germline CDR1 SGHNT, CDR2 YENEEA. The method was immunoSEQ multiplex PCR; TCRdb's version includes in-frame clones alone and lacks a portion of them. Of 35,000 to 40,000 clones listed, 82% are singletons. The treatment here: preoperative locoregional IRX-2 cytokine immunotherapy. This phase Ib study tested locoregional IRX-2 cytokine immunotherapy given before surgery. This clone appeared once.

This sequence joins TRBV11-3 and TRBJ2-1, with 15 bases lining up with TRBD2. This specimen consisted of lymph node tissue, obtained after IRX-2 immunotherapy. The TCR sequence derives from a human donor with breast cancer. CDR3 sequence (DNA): TGTGCCAGCAGCCGGACTAGCGGGGGGGCCTACCAACAGTTCTTC. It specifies CASSRTSGGAYQQFF.